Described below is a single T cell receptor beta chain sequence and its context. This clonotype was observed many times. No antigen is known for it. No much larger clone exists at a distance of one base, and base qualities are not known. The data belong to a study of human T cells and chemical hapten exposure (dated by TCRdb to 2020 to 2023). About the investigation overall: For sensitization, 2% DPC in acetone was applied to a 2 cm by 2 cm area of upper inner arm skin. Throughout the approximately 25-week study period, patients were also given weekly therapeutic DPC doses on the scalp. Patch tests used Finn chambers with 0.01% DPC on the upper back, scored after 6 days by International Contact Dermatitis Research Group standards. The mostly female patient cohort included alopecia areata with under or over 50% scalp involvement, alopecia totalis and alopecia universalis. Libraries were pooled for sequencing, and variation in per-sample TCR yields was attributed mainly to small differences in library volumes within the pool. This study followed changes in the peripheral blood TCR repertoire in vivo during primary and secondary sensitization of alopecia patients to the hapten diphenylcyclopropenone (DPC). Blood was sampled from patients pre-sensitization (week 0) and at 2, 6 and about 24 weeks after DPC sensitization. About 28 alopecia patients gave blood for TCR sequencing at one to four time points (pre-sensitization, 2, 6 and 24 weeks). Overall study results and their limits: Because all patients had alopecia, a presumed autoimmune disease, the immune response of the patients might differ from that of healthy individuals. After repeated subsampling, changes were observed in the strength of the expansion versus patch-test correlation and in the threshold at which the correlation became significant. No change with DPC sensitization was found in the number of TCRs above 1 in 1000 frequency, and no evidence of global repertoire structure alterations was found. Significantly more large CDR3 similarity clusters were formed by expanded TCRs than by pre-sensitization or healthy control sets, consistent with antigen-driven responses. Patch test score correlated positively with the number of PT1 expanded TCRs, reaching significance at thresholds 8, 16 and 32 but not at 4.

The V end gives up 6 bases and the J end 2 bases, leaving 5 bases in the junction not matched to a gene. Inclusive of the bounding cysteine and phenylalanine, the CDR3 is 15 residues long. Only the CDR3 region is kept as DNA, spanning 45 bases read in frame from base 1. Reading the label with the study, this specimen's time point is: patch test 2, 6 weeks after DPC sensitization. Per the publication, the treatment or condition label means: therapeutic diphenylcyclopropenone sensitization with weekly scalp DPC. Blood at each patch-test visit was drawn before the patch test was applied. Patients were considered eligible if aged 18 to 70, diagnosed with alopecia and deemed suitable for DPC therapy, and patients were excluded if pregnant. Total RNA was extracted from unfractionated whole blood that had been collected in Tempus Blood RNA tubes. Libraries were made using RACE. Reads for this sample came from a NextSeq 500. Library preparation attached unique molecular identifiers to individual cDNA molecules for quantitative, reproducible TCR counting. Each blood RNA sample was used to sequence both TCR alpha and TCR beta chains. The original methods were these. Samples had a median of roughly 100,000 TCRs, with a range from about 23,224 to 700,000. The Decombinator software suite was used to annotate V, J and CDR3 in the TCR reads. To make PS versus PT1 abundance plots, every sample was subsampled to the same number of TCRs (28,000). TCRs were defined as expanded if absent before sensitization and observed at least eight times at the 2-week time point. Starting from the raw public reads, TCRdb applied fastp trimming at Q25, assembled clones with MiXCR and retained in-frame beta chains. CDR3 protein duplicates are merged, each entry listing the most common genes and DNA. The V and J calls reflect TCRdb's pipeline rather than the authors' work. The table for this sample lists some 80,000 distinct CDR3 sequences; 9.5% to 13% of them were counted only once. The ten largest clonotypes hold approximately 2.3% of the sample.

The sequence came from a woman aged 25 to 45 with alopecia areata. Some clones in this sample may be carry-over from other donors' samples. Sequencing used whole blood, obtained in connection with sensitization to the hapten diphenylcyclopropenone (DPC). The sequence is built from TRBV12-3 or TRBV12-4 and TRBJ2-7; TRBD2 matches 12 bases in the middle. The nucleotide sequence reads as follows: TGTGCCAGCAGAAATCGACTAGCGGGGGCCTACGAGCAGTACTTC. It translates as CASRNRLAGAYEQYF.